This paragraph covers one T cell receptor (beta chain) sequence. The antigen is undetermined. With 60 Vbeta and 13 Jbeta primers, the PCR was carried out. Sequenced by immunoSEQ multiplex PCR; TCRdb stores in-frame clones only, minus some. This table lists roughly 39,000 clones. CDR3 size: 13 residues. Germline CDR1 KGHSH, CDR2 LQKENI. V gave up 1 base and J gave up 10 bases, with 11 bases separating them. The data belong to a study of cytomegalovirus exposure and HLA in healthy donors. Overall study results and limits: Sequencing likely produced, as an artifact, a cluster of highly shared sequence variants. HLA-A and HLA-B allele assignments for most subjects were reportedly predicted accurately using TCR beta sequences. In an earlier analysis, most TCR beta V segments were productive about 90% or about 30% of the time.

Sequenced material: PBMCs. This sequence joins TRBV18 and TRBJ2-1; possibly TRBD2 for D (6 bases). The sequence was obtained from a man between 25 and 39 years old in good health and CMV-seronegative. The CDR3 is CASSPRDWGEQFF. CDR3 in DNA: TGTGCCAGCTCACCACGGGACTGGGGAGAGCAGTTCTTC.